The sequence of this T cell receptor (beta chain) was determined in a study of blood T cells in healthy people across ages (dated by TCRdb to between 2014 and 2017). As for the study more broadly: Template switching captured roughly one uniquely barcoded TCR beta cDNA molecule per two T cells in model experiments. The study measured age-related changes in TCR beta repertoire diversity using deep sequencing normalized with unique cDNA molecular identifiers. For two donors (one aged 18 to 30 and one aged 80 or older), the study analyzed two additional independent replicas of 1 million unique cDNA reads from the same blood draw. The donors were divided into four age groups: young (average around 16 years), middle-aged (approximately 41), aged (approximately 62) and long-lived (about 90).

The library was prepared using 5' RACE. TCRdb records Illumina HiSeq 2500 as the sequencer. A second PCR of about 6 to 11 cycles was run with a J-beta primer mix and a sample-barcoded 5' primer. Each TCR beta cDNA molecule received a unique molecular identifier from a template-switch 5' adaptor carrying 12 random nucleotides. At least 2.5 million CDR3-containing paired-end reads were obtained from each sample. First-strand cDNA synthesis was performed from all RNA using the Mint cDNA synthesis kit, with priming by a TRBC-specific oligonucleotide. After uracil-DNA glycosylase treatment, a first 18-cycle PCR used universal primers M1SS and BC2_uni_R on all cDNA. The source study handled its data this way. Normalization of each sample was performed by random selection of 1 million high-quality reads, each carrying a distinct molecular identifier. Instead of being binned into consensus sequences, reads with shared molecular identifiers were discarded. MiTCR, set to a Q25 quality threshold and the strictest error-elimination algorithm, was used for CDR3 identification, clonotype clustering and error correction. A nonparametric unseen species model with Euler transformation was used to estimate a lower bound on total TCR beta diversity. The public reads were reanalyzed by TCRdb: fastp trimming at Q25, MiXCR alignment, in-frame beta chains only. Rows are unified per CDR3 protein, each entry keeping the most common DNA and genes. TCRdb's processing, not the authors', yielded these V and J calls. This sample lists approximately 780,000 distinct CDR3 sequences; 20% to 30% were detected once. The top ten hold about 2.9% of the sample.

The roughly 42 donors, aged roughly 6 to 90 years, were systemically healthy Caucasian individuals from Russia. Around 10 milliliters of peripheral blood were collected from each donor into EDTA-treated Vacutainer tubes. Ficoll-Paque density-gradient centrifugation was used to isolate PBMCs, with at least 7 million per sample. Trizol reagent was used to extract total RNA from PBMCs, with at least 5 micrograms per sample. For every donor, flow cytometry on a PBMC aliquot measured the percentage of naive CD45RAhigh/CD27high T cells. Results and caveats for the whole study, not just this receptor: Observed TCR beta diversity per million T cells fell roughly linearly with age, and a significant reduction was already apparent by age roughly 40. There was a strong correlation between observed TCR beta diversity and the percentage of naive T cells measured by flow cytometry. Donor CMV infection status was unknown, potentially confounding age-related changes in expanded clonotypes. Estimates of total diversity from one million sequenced T cells were regarded as lower bounds and underestimates. Because profiling used bulk unsorted PBMCs, naive and antigen-experienced compartments could not be compared conclusively. The long-lived group showed more naive CD4+ T cells, fewer expanded clones and increased TCR diversity than the aged group, suggesting age selection.

CDR1 MNHEY and CDR2 SVGEGT were looked up in the germline V gene. V is reduced by 0 bases and J by 6 bases, leaving a spacing of 11 bases between them. The CDR3 contains 14 residues, cysteine and phenylalanine counted. The retained sequence is limited to the CDR3, 42 bases, with the frame set at the first base. This clonotype was counted only a few times. The antigen it binds to is not known. Per-base qualities were not stored, and no clone one base away is much larger. These data were likewise used in another study, on T cells of mothers and their children. As that second paper reports: The donors were nine systemically healthy Caucasian individuals, made up of three mothers and their six children. cDNA synthesis used all of the extracted RNA, with approximately 1.4 ug of RNA in each 15 ul reaction. In the second PCR, the M1S primer introduced both the sample barcodes and 2-4 random nucleotides. Over 8.5 million TCR beta CDR3 reads were obtained for each mother, and 3 million to 3.5 million reads were obtained for each child. TCR recombination output is similarly shaped by thymic selection in related and unrelated pairs, with a minor effect exerted by inherited differences. Related mother-child pairs always showed normalized repertoire overlap that was slightly higher than in unrelated mother-child pairs, though the difference was never significant. Persistent microchimeric T cell clones were not detected, at a sensitivity of roughly 100 clones per million clonotypes. The study used deep NGS to compare TCR beta repertoires of mothers and children, seeking features distinguishing related mother-child pairs from unrelated individuals. On average, the children were around 11 +/- 4 years old, while the mothers were about 37 +/- 4 years old. After adapters were ligated using NEBNext reagents, the libraries underwent 100+100 nt paired-end sequencing on an Illumina HiSeq 2000. To prevent cross-contamination, the mother and child libraries were prepared one month apart and sequenced in separate runs. For each donor, somewhere between roughly 450,000 and 2,000,000 distinct TCR beta clonotypes were identified. Naive TCR beta clonotypes were estimated from low-frequency clonotypes matched to each donor's FACS-determined naive share, without sorting.

This TCR was recovered from a boy younger than 18 in good health. Sequenced input: blood. The chain is assembled from TRBV6-2 or TRBV6-3 and TRBJ1-2, with TRBD1 tentatively as D gene (5 bases match). CDR3 protein: CASSYSGREDGYTF. The nucleotide sequence reads TGTGCCAGCAGTTACTCGGGCAGGGAGGATGGCTACACCTTC.